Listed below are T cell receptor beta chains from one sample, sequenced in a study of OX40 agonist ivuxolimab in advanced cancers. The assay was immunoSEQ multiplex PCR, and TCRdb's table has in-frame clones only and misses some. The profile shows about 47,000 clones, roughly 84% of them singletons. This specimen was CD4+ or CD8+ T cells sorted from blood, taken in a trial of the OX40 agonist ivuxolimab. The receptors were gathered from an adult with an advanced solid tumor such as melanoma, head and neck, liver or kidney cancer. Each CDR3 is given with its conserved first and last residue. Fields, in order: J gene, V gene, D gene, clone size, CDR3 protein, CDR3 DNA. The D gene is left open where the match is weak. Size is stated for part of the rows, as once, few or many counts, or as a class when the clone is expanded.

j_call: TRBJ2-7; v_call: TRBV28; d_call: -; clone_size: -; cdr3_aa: CASTPERGAAYEQYF; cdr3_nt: TGTGCCAGCACCCCGGAGAGGGGGGCTGCTTACGAGCAGTACTTC
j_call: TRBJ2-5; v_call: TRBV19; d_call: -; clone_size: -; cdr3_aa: CASSRTDWGETQYF; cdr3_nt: TGTGCCAGTAGTAGGACGGATTGGGGCGAGACCCAGTACTTC
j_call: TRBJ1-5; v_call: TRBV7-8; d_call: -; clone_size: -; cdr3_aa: CASSGQVSGAGANQPQHF; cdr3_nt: TGTGCCAGCAGCGGTCAAGTAAGCGGGGCAGGGGCCAATCAGCCCCAGCATTTT
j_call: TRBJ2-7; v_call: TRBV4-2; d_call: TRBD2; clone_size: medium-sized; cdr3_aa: CASSFGLAAYEQYF; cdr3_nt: TGTGCCAGCAGCTTTGGACTAGCGGCTTACGAGCAGTACTTC
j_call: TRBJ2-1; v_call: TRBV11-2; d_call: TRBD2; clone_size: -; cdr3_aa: CASSFTSGETYNEQFF; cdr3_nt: TGTGCCAGCAGCTTCACTAGCGGGGAAACTTACAATGAGCAGTTCTTC
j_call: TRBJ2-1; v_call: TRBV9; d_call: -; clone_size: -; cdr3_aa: CASSVDNLLLYNEQFF; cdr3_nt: TGTGCCAGCAGCGTAGACAACTTGCTCCTCTACAATGAGCAGTTCTTC
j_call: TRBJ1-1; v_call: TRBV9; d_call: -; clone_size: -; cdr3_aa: CASSALGGMNTEAFF; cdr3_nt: TGTGCCAGCAGCGCGTTGGGGGGAATGAACACTGAAGCTTTCTTT
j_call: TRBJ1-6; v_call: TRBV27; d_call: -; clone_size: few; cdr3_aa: CASSFLRADYNSPLHF; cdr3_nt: TGTGCCAGCAGTTTTCTCAGGGCTGACTATAATTCACCCCTCCACTTT
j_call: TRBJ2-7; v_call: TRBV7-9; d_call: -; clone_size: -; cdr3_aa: CASSLSGRAYEQYF; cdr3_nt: TGTGCCAGCAGCTTATCTGGCAGGGCCTACGAGCAGTACTTC
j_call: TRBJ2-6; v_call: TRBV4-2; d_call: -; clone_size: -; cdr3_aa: CASSDLWGSLSGANVLTF; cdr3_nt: TGTGCCAGCAGCGACCTATGGGGCAGCCTCTCTGGGGCCAACGTCCTGACTTTC
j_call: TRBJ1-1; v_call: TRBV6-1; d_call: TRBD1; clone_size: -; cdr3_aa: CASSTTGGTEAFF; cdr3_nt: TGTGCCAGCAGTACTACAGGGGGAACTGAAGCTTTCTTT
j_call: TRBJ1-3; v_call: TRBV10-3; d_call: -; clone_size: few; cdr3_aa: CAIITNSGNTIYF; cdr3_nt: TGTGCCATCATAACCAACTCTGGAAACACCATATATTTT
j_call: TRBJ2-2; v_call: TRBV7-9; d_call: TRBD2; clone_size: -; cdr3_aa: CASSPRTRPVTGELFF; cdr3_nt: TGTGCCAGCAGCCCTAGGACTAGACCGGTCACCGGGGAGCTGTTTTTT
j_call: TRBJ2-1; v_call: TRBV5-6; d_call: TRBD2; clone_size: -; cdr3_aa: CASSLGLAGPNEQFF; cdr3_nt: TGTGCCAGCAGCCTGGGACTAGCGGGACCCAATGAGCAGTTCTTC
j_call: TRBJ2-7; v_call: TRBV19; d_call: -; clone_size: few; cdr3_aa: CASSPFGEGRDEQYF; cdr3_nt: TGTGCCAGTAGCCCCTTTGGGGAAGGACGGGACGAGCAGTACTTC
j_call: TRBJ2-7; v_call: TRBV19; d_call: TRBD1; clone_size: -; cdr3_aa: CASSPGTGTYEQYF; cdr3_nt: TGTGCCAGTAGTCCGGGGACAGGGACCTACGAGCAGTACTTC
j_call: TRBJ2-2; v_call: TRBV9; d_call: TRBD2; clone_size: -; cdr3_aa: CASSELAGSLGELFF; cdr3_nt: TGTGCCAGCAGCGAACTAGCGGGGAGTCTCGGGGAGCTGTTTTTT
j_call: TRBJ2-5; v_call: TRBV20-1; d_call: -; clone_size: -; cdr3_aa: CSAGLETQYF; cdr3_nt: TGCAGTGCTGGACTAGAGACCCAGTACTTC
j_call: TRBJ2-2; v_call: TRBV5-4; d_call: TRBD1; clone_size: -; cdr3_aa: CASRDRVRTGELFF; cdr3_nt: TGTGCCAGCAGGGACAGGGTACGGACCGGGGAGCTGTTTTTT
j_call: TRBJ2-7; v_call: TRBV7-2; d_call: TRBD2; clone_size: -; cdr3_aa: CASSSGLAAYEQYF; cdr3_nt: TGTGCCAGCAGCTCGGGACTAGCGGCCTACGAGCAGTACTTC
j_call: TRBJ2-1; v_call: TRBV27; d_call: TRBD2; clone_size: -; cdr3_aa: CASRWSGRGLSYNEQFF; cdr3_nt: TGTGCCAGCAGGTGGAGCGGGAGGGGACTCTCCTACAATGAGCAGTTCTTC
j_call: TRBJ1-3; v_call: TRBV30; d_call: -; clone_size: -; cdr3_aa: CAWSVGFGNTIYF; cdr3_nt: TGTGCCTGGAGCGTGGGGTTTGGAAACACCATATATTTT
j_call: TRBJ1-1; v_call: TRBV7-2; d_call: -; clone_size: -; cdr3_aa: CASSLVAGPGEAFF; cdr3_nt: TGTGCCAGCAGCTTAGTCGCAGGGCCGGGTGAAGCTTTCTTT
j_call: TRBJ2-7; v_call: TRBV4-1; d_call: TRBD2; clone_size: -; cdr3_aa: CASSQGTGLALMSYEQYF; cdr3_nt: TGCGCCAGCAGCCAAGGGACTGGACTAGCCCTAATGTCCTACGAGCAGTACTTC
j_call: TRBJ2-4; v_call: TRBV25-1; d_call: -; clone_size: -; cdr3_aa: CASSEYEGKTKNIQYF; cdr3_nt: TGTGCCAGCAGTGAATATGAGGGGAAAACCAAAAACATTCAGTACTTC
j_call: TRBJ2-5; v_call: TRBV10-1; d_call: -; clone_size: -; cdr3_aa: CASHLFVQETQYF; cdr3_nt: TGCGCCAGCCATCTCTTCGTCCAAGAGACCCAGTACTTC
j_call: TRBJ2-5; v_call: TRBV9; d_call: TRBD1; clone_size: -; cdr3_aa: CASSGGQGGTQETQYF; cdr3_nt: TGTGCCAGCAGCGGGGGACAGGGAGGCACACAAGAGACCCAGTACTTC
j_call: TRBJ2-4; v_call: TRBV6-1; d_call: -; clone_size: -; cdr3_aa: CASSGGHEGGLLAKNIQYF; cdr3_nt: TGTGCCAGCAGTGGGGGTCACGAAGGGGGTCTATTGGCCAAAAACATTCAGTACTTC
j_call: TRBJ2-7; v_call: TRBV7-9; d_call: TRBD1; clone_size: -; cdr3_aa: CASSFGTGRSYEQYF; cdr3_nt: TGTGCCAGCAGCTTCGGGACAGGGAGATCCTACGAGCAGTACTTC
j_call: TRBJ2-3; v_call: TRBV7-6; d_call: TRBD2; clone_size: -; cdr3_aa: CASRVAGSVADTQYF; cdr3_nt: TGTGCCAGCAGGGTAGCGGGATCGGTAGCAGATACGCAGTATTTT
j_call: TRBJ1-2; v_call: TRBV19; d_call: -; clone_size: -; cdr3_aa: CASSIFALSYGYTF; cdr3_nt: TGTGCCAGTAGTATATTTGCACTAAGTTATGGCTACACCTTC
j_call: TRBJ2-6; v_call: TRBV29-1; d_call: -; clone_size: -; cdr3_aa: CSVNQQGSVLTF; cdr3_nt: TGCAGCGTTAATCAACAGGGTAGCGTCCTGACTTTC
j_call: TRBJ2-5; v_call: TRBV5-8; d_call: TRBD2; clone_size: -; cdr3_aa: CASSNLPLAGTWETQYF; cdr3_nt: TGTGCCAGCAGTAATCTGCCGCTAGCGGGGACGTGGGAGACCCAGTACTTC
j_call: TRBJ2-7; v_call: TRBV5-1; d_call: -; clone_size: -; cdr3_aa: CASSLVPDSYEQYF; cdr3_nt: TGCGCCAGCAGCTTGGTCCCAGACTCCTACGAGCAGTACTTC
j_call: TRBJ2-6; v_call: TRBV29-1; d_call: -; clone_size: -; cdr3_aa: CSVATDSGANVLTF; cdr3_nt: TGCAGCGTTGCGACGGACTCTGGGGCCAACGTCCTGACTTTC
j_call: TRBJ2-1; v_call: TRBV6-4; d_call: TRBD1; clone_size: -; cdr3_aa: CASSVEGTAYNEQFF; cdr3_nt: TGTGCCAGCAGTGTCGAGGGGACAGCCTACAATGAGCAGTTCTTC
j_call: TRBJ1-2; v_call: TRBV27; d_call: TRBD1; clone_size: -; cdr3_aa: CASSLVGQGDGYTF; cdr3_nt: TGTGCCAGCAGTTTAGTGGGACAGGGGGACGGCTACACCTTC
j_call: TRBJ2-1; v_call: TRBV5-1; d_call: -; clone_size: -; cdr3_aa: CASSLLGENEQFF; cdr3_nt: TGCGCCAGCAGCTTGTTGGGGGAAAATGAGCAGTTCTTC
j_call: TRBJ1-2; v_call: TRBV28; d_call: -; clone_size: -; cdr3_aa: CASEGDPLVSYGYTF; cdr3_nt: TGTGCCAGCGAGGGGGATCCCCTAGTTAGCTATGGCTACACCTTC
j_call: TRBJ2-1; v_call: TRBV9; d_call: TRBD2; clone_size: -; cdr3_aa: CASSVGSGGSYNEQFF; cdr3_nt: TGTGCCAGCAGCGTAGGAAGCGGGGGCTCCTACAATGAGCAGTTCTTC